This T cell receptor (beta chain) was observed in a study of cytomegalovirus exposure and HLA in healthy donors. CDR3 size: 14 residues. With V trimmed by 1 base and J by 5 bases, 4 bases remained unmatched. CDR1 is SQVTM, CDR2 ANQGSEA, per germline. This PCR relied on a set of 60 Vbeta primers and 13 Jbeta primers. The assay was immunoSEQ multiplex PCR, and TCRdb's table has in-frame clones only and misses some. The sample lists about 140,000 clones, roughly four fifths occurring once. The sequencing sample was made of PBMCs. This sequence joins TRBV29-1 and TRBJ2-1, with TRBD1 matching over 8 bases. The sequence was obtained from a male donor in good health and CMV-seronegative. In DNA, the CDR3 is TGCAGCGTTGAAGTGGACAGGGTTAACAATGAGCAGTTCTTC. Translation gives CSVEVDRVNNEQFF.